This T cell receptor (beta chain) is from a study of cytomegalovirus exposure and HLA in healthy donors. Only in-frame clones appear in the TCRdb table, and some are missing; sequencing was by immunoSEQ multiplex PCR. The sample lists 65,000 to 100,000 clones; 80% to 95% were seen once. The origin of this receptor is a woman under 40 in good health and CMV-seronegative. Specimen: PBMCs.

Written as DNA, the CDR3 is TGTGCCACCAGCAGAGAAGTGGCAGGGACATCACCCTCTGGAAACACCATATATTTT. Translation gives CATSREVAGTSPSGNTIYF. The V and J genes are TRBV15 and TRBJ1-3; TRBD1 might be the D (6 bases). In germline, CDR1 is LNHNV, CDR2 YYDKDF (reference sequence). This CDR3 has 19 residues. Trimming shortened V by 0 bases and J by 0 bases, and 18 bases separated the two germline ends.